The 26 T cell receptor beta chains given below trace back to one sample, sequenced in a study of a mutant IDH1 vaccine in newly diagnosed glioma. The time point denotes: baseline, week 1 (first vaccination visit). Stated treatment: pre-vaccination baseline after standard-of-care therapy. Profiled with immunoSEQ multiplex PCR; TCRdb holds only in-frame clones, not every one. The repertoire holds some 15,000 clones, with 95% as singletons. Sequencing used peripheral blood mononuclear cells (PBMCs), obtained from a glioma patient treated with radiotherapy, temozolomide or both. The receptor set was obtained from a young woman with glioma. Some clones in this sample may be carry-over from other donors' samples.

The CDR3 DNA sequence: TGTGCCAGCGGAAACGGGGGCTCCCAGGGGACCCAGTACTTC. Translated: CASGNGGSQGTQYF. This chain links TRBV11-1 with TRBJ2-5, with D possibly called TRBD1 or TRBD2 (6 bases each). The CDR3 loop spans 14 amino acids. V lost 8 bases to trimming and J lost 7 bases, with 20 bases between them. CDR1 and CDR2 (germline): SGHAT, FQDESV (reference sequence).

V is TRBV6-6 and J is TRBJ2-3; D is possibly TRBD2 (6 bases). There are 15 residues in the CDR3. V was cut by 6 bases and J by 2 bases, with 15 bases left in between. The germline V gene encodes CDR1 MNHNY and CDR2 SVGAGI (reference sequence). Written as DNA, the CDR3 is TGTGCCAGCAGGGACCGGGCGGACTACACAGATACGCAGTATTTT. Its translation: CASRDRADYTDTQYF.

This clone was seen once. The chain has TRBV5-4 and TRBJ2-1, with D perhaps matching TRBD2 (5 bases). V dropped 5 bases and J dropped 9 bases, with 9 bases sitting between them. Germline V gene data show CDR1 as SGHNT and CDR2 as YYREEE (reference sequence). The CDR3 has 11 residues. This CDR3 reads CASRFEGEQFF. CDR3 nucleotide sequence: TGTGCCAGCAGGTTCGAGGGTGAGCAGTTCTTC.

CDR3 protein: CSAPVGETQYF. In nucleotides, the CDR3 is TGCAGTGCTCCAGTGGGTGAGACCCAGTACTTC. The V and J genes are TRBV20-1 and TRBJ2-5, with D uncertain. The CDR3 covers 11 residues. CDR1 and CDR2 from the germline V gene are DFQATT and SNEGSKA (reference sequence). Trimming left V 5 bases short and J 5 bases short, with 9 bases between.

The chain joins TRBV14 to TRBJ2-1; 9 positions agree with TRBD2. Germline V lookup: CDR1 SGHDN, CDR2 FVKESK. After removal of 1 base from V and 8 bases from J, the junction contained 12 bases not matched to a gene. The CDR3 totals 17 residues. CDR3 nucleotides: TGTGCCAGCAGCCAAGTATCCGCCGGGACTAGCTTCTATGAGCAGTTCTTC. As protein: CASSQVSAGTSFYEQFF.

The rearrangement joins TRBV21-1 to TRBJ1-5; the table's D call, TRBD1, has no DNA check behind it. TRBV21-1 is described as a pseudogene. This CDR3 region has 15 residues. The CDR3 DNA reads as TGTGCCAGCAGCAAACAGGGGGCGGGCAATCAGCCCCAGCATTTT. Translating it yields CASSKQGAGNQPQHF.

J is TRBJ2-3 and V is TRBV30, with a weak D call TRBD1 (5 bases). The CDR3 is 16 amino acids. Deletions cut 1 base from V and 5 bases from J, with 19 bases between. The germline gives CDR1 GTSNPN, CDR2 SVGIG (reference sequence). Here the CDR3 reads CAWSGETGSRGDTQYF. For the CDR3, the DNA is TGTGCCTGGAGTGGAGAGACTGGCTCAAGGGGAGATACGCAGTATTTT.

The chain recombines TRBV11-2 with TRBJ2-6, with D possibly being TRBD1 (5 bases). CDR3 length: 14 amino acids. In germline, CDR1 is SGHAT, CDR2 FQNNGV. V was cut by 5 bases and J by 2 bases, with 7 bases left in between. This chain's CDR3 is CASSRQTGANVLTF. The CDR3 nucleotides read TGTGCCAGCAGCCGACAGACTGGGGCCAACGTCCTGACTTTC.

The chain employs TRBV9 and TRBJ2-6; D unclear. The CDR3 is 16 amino acids. Trimming shortened V by 4 bases and J by 4 bases, and 15 bases separated the two germline ends. Germline CDR1 is SGDLS and CDR2 is YYNGEE. The CDR3 DNA follows: TGTGCCAGCAGCTCCCCCGGCCCCCTGGGGGCCAACGTCCTGACTTTC. It yields the protein CASSSPGPLGANVLTF.

The chain recombines TRBV7-2 with TRBJ2-1; 11 nucleotides line up with TRBD2. Germline lookup yields CDR1 SGHTA and CDR2 FQGNSA. V lost 3 bases to trimming and J lost 0 bases; unmatched junction nucleotides: 7. The CDR3 sequence is 18 residues long. This chain's CDR3 is CASSLRLAGGISYNEQFF. The CDR3 DNA reads as TGTGCCAGCAGCTTGAGGCTAGCGGGAGGTATCTCCTACAATGAGCAGTTCTTC.

The V call is TRBV2, the J call TRBJ1-2; 7 nucleotides align to TRBD1. CDR3 length equals 13 residues. CDR1 is SNHLY, CDR2 FYNNEI, per germline. The V gene end was trimmed by 4 bases and the J gene end by 1 base; junction bases not matched to a gene: 0. CDR3 sequence: CASSGDSNYGYTF. In DNA form, the CDR3 reads TGTGCCAGCAGTGGGGACAGTAACTATGGCTACACCTTC.

V is TRBV7-9 and J is TRBJ2-1, with D hard to call. The germline V and J ends were trimmed by 0 bases and 10 bases, with 13 bases remaining between them. The CDR3 loop spans 14 amino acids. Germline V lookup: CDR1 SEHNR, CDR2 FQNEAQ (reference sequence). CDR3 protein: CASSLAGPQAEQFF. Here the CDR3 DNA reads TGTGCCAGCAGCTTAGCAGGCCCGCAGGCGGAGCAGTTCTTC.

V gene TRBV28 combines with J gene TRBJ2-2; 8 positions agree with TRBD1. The CDR3 has 16 residues. CDR1 is MDHEN, CDR2 SYDVKM, per germline. V lost 6 bases to trimming and J lost 1 base; unmatched junction nucleotides: 7. CDR3 amino acids: CASRVSGTGNTGELFF. The CDR3 nucleotides are TGTGCCAGCAGAGTTTCAGGGACAGGGAACACCGGGGAGCTGTTTTTT.

The chain couples TRBV19 to TRBJ1-1; TRBD1 is a possible D gene (5 bases). Trimming removed 3 bases from V and 1 base from J, with 18 bases in between. The length of the CDR3 is 17 residues. CDR1 LNHDA and CDR2 SQIVND come from the germline V gene (reference sequence). CDR3: CASSIRDAQKGNTEAFF. Written as DNA, the CDR3 is TGTGCCAGTAGTATCCGGGACGCACAGAAAGGGAACACTGAAGCTTTCTTT.

This chain connects TRBV18 to TRBJ1-2, with a possible D match to TRBD1 (6 bases). The germline V gene encodes CDR1 KGHSH and CDR2 LQKENI. Trimming removed 5 bases from V and 6 bases from J, with 13 bases in between. This CDR3 is 13 amino acids long. CDR3 residues: CASSGDIDDGYTF. CDR3 nucleotides: TGTGCCAGCTCAGGGGACATCGACGATGGCTACACCTTC.

J is TRBJ2-2 and V is TRBV7-8; TRBD2 might be the D (6 bases). Germline V lookup: CDR1 SGHVS, CDR2 FQNEAQ. The CDR3 runs to 17 residues. Deletions cut 0 bases from V and 0 bases from J, with 11 bases between. This chain's CDR3 is CASSLAVGEANTGELFF. The CDR3 DNA is TGTGCCAGCAGCTTAGCGGTAGGGGAGGCGAACACCGGGGAGCTGTTTTTT.

The chain uses TRBV27 and TRBJ1-3, with 8 bases fitting TRBD1. V was pared by 7 bases and J by 5 bases, with 7 bases of the junction left unmatched. From germline, CDR1 is MNHEY and CDR2 SMNVEV (reference sequence). This CDR3 comprises 14 residues. For the CDR3, the DNA is TGTGCCAGCAAACCAGGGGGCACGAGAAACACCATATATTTT. Translated: CASKPGGTRNTIYF.

This clone was found once. The chain has TRBV5-4 and TRBJ2-7; possible D gene TRBD2, 6 bases. The CDR3 is 18 residues long. Between the trimmed V and J ends, which lost 2 bases and 0 bases, there was a span of 21 bases. Germline-derived CDR1 and CDR2 are SGHNT and YYREEE (reference sequence). CDR3 loop: CASSLAHPGTLSSYEQYF. DNA for the CDR3: TGTGCCAGCAGCTTAGCACATCCGGGGACTCTTAGCTCCTACGAGCAGTACTTC.

V usage is TRBV15 and J usage is TRBJ1-2; 8 nucleotides line up with TRBD1. This CDR3 region has 14 residues. Per germline, CDR1 LNHNV and CDR2 YYDKDF (reference sequence). V dropped 3 bases and J dropped 7; count of bases not matched to a gene: 7. CDR3 DNA sequence: TGTGCCACCAGCAGGGACAGGGCGGTCGGTGGCTACACCTTC. Translation: CATSRDRAVGGYTF.

The chain is built from TRBV18 and TRBJ1-3; no firm D call. The V gene's germline CDR1 is KGHSH and CDR2 LQKENI. The CDR3 is 15 amino acids. V was cut by 6 bases and J by 7 bases, with 19 bases left in between. The CDR3 protein is CASSKDQTGSNTIYF. CDR3 in DNA: TGTGCCAGCTCCAAAGATCAAACTGGGAGCAACACCATATATTTT.

V and J are TRBV6-5 and TRBJ2-5, with 7 positions matching TRBD1. The V segment lost 5 bases and the J segment 5 bases; nucleotides outside the gene matches: 5. CDR1 is MNHEY, CDR2 SVGAGI, per germline. This CDR3 has 13 amino acids. The DNA of the CDR3 is TGTGCCAGCAGTCCGACAGGGCAGGAGACCCAGTACTTC. Amino acid sequence: CASSPTGQETQYF.

The chain employs TRBV7-2 and TRBJ1-3; 7 positions agree with TRBD1. J gave up 2 bases and V 5 bases, and 9 bases lay outside the gene matches. Germline V gives CDR1 SGHTA, CDR2 FQGNSA. The CDR3 runs 16 residues. CDR3 coding DNA: TGTGCCAGCAGCCCCCGACAGGGAGGAACTGGAAACACCATATATTTT. Its protein product is CASSPRQGGTGNTIYF.

The V gene is TRBV7-9, the J gene TRBJ2-1; D is unclear. CDR1 is SEHNR, CDR2 FQNEAQ, per germline (reference sequence). The CDR3 consists of 13 residues. The ends were cut back, 1 base at V and 8 bases at J, with 9 bases in the middle. The CDR3, as DNA: TGTGCCAGCAGCTTAGTTTCTAAAGATGAGCAGTTCTTC. Translated: CASSLVSKDEQFF.

The gene calls are TRBV19 and TRBJ2-1, with 9 bases matching TRBD2. There are 15 residues in the CDR3. V was clipped by 6 bases and J by 8 bases; unmatched bases: 11. In germline, CDR1 is LNHDA, CDR2 SQIVND (reference sequence). The CDR3: CASRSSSGTVDEQFF. DNA for the CDR3: TGTGCCAGTAGGTCGTCTAGCGGGACAGTCGATGAGCAGTTCTTC. Full variable domain (rest looked up from reference TRBV19 and TRBJ2-1): DGGITQSPKYLFRKEGQNVTLSCEQNLNHDAMYWYRQDPGQGLRLIYYSQIVNDFQKGDIAEGYSVSREKKESFPLTVTSAQKNPTAFYLCASRSSSGTVDEQFFGPGTRLTVL.

The chain has TRBV18 and TRBJ2-7; D gene ambiguous. Germline CDR1 and CDR2: KGHSH and LQKENI. V lost 6 bases and J 2 bases, leaving 14 bases between the germline ends. The CDR3 contains 14 residues. The CDR3 here is CASSPPGSPYEQYF. As DNA, the CDR3 is TGTGCCAGCTCGCCTCCTGGCAGTCCCTACGAGCAGTACTTC.

The chain uses TRBV19 and TRBJ1-3, with D unresolved. Trimming removed 6 bases from V and 0 bases from J, with 21 bases in between. In germline, CDR1 is LNHDA, CDR2 SQIVND (reference sequence). The length of the CDR3 is 18 residues. CDR3 sequence: CASSFFGKGRTSGNTIYF. CDR3 nucleotide sequence: TGTGCCAGTAGCTTTTTCGGAAAAGGGCGAACCTCTGGAAACACCATATATTTT. The whole variable domain, remainder taken from reference TRBV19 and TRBJ1-3, is DGGITQSPKYLFRKEGQNVTLSCEQNLNHDAMYWYRQDPGQGLRLIYYSQIVNDFQKGDIAEGYSVSREKKESFPLTVTSAQKNPTAFYLCASSFFGKGRTSGNTIYFGEGSWLTVV.